This section outlines one T cell receptor (beta chain) sequence together with its context. This sample stems from a study of blood T cell repertoires in COVID-19. Across the study: The study drew acute and convalescent COVID-19 samples from the United States, Italy and Spain. PBMCs, B-cell-depleted T cells, or T cells provided the cDNA or gDNA that made up the material.

Original data processing: Estimates of nucleated cell counts were drawn from the amplification of reference gene primers. Generated by immunoSEQ multiplex PCR, the TCRdb table keeps only in-frame clones and is missing some. V, J and clone size reflect that table, while D and trimming were determined from the DNA. This table holds about 160,000 clones, approximately 84% found once. Germline CDR1 and CDR2: SGDLS and YYNGEE. J was trimmed by 5 bases and V by 3 bases; bases with no gene match: 4. This CDR3 spans 13 amino acids. The receptor was isolated from a man in his forties with acute or convalescent COVID-19. Sequencing was carried out using peripheral blood. V is TRBV9 and J is TRBJ2-7; 8 bases fit TRBD1. The CDR3 nucleotides are TGTGCCAGCAGCGGCGGACAGGGCCACGAGCAGTACTTC. Translated: CASSGGQGHEQYF. Based on the CDR3 plus reference TRBV9 and TRBJ2-7, the full variable domain is DSGVTQTPKHLITATGQRVTLRCSPRSGDLSVYWYQQSLDQGLQFLIQYYNGEERAKGNILERFSAQQFPDLHSELNLSSLELGDSALYFCASSGGQGHEQYFGPGTRLTVT.